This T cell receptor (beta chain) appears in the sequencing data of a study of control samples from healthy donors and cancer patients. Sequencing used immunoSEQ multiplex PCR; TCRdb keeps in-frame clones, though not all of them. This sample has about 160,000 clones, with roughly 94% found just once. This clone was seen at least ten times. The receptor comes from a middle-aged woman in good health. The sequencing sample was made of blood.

The CDR3 loop is CASSSKPLAEGRSPDTQYF. The CDR3 DNA follows: TGTGCCAGCAGTAGTAAACCGCTAGCGGAGGGGAGGTCCCCAGATACGCAGTATTTT. The V call is TRBV27, the J call TRBJ2-3; 7 bases match TRBD2. V gave up 5 bases and J gave up 4 bases; unmatched junction bases: 21. The CDR3 length is 19 residues. CDR1 is MNHEY, CDR2 SMNVEV, per germline (reference sequence).